These 28 T cell receptor beta chains originate from one sample sequenced in a study of blood T cell repertoires in COVID-19. Here immunoSEQ multiplex PCR was the method, and the copy in TCRdb shows in-frame clones only, minus some. The table includes approximately 150,000 clones, roughly nine tenths detected once. Sample: peripheral blood. The receptor set was obtained from a human donor with COVID-19, enrolled during active disease. The donor label of this sample is uncertain.

This chain connects TRBV7-9 to TRBJ1-2; D gene unclear. Germline V gene data show CDR1 as SEHNR and CDR2 as FQNEAQ (reference sequence). V lost 5 bases and J 8 bases, leaving 21 bases between the germline ends. The CDR3 runs to 15 residues. The CDR3 region is CASSTGGVTPLGYTF. The CDR3, as DNA: TGTGCCAGCAGCACGGGAGGCGTCACTCCCTTGGGCTACACCTTC.

CDR3 DNA sequence: TGTGCCATCAGTGAGTCGACAGGGAATTCACCCCTCCACTTT. This gives the protein CAISESTGNSPLHF. This rearrangement joins TRBV10-3 to TRBJ1-6, with 7 bases aligning to TRBD1. With V trimmed by 0 bases and J by 7 bases, 0 bases remained unmatched. This CDR3 has 14 amino acids. Germline lookup yields CDR1 ENHRY and CDR2 SYGVKD.

The chain employs TRBV11-2 and TRBJ2-7; D remains unclear. Trimming removed 0 bases at V and 10 bases at J, with 13 bases between. There are 13 residues in the CDR3. From germline, CDR1 is SGHAT and CDR2 FQNNGV. CDR3 in DNA: TGTGCCAGCAGCTTAGATCTTCATGGCACCCAGTACTTC. It codes for CASSLDLHGTQYF.

This clone was counted only a few times. The gene calls are TRBV5-5 and TRBJ1-6; D might be TRBD1 (5 bases). Germline CDR1 is SGHKS and CDR2 is YYEKEE (reference sequence). V was trimmed by 0 bases and J by 14 bases, leaving 15 bases between them. The CDR3 has 14 residues. CDR3 loop: CASSLEAGAFALHF. The CDR3 bases are TGTGCCAGCAGCTTGGAAGCTGGGGCTTTTGCCCTCCACTTT.

The J gene is TRBJ2-1, the V gene TRBV5-1; D is undetermined. Germline V CDR1 and CDR2: SGHRS, YFSETQ. This CDR3 is 14 amino acids long. The V gene lost 0 bases and the J gene lost 8 bases, with 12 bases spanning the gap. CDR3 DNA: TGCGCCAGCAGCTTGGAGACCCCGAGCGATGAGCAGTTCTTC. It yields the protein CASSLETPSDEQFF. Full variable domain (remainder filled in from reference TRBV5-1 and TRBJ2-1): KAGVTQTPRYLIKTRGQQVTLSCSPISGHRSVSWYQQTPGQGLQFLFEYFSETQRNKGNFPGRFSGRQFSNSRSEMNVSTLELGDSALYLCASSLETPSDEQFFGPGTRLTVL.

The rearrangement links TRBV2 to TRBJ1-1; the D gene is possibly TRBD1 (6 bases). The germline V gene encodes CDR1 SNHLY and CDR2 FYNNEI. The CDR3 covers 11 residues. V lost 8 bases to trimming and J lost 11 bases, with 15 bases between them. The DNA for the CDR3 is TGTGCCAGCGGGGGCGGTGTGTCTGCTTTCTTT. Translation gives CASGGGVSAFF.

This clone has more than one count but fewer than ten. The chain has TRBV9 and TRBJ1-5; D is undetermined. This CDR3 region has 14 residues. Trimming took 3 bases from V and 3 from J, leaving 10 bases between them. Germline V CDR1 and CDR2: SGDLS, YYNGEE. The CDR3, as DNA: TGTGCCAGCAGCGCAACGGAGCACAATCAGCCCCAGCATTTT. Translating gives CASSATEHNQPQHF.

CDR3 loop: CASNSPMNTEAFF. CDR3 in DNA: TGTGCCAGCAACAGCCCCATGAACACTGAAGCTTTCTTT. This chain joins TRBV12-3 or TRBV12-4 and TRBJ1-1; the D is unclear. V shed 7 bases and J shed 0 bases, with 9 bases lying between them. This CDR3 has 13 residues.

The V and J genes are TRBV5-4 and TRBJ1-2; TRBD1 matches 7 bases. Germline V CDR1 and CDR2: SGHNT, YYREEE (reference sequence). V was pared by 4 bases and J by 7 bases, with 7 bases of the junction left unmatched. CDR3 size: 13 residues. The DNA of the CDR3 is TGTGCCAGCAGCCGAGCAGGGGGAGGTGGCTACACCTTC. Translated: CASSRAGGGGYTF.

The chain joins TRBV10-1 to TRBJ2-3; TRBD2 is a possible D gene (5 bases). Trimming took 10 bases from V and 4 from J, leaving 12 bases between them. The germline V gene encodes CDR1 WNHNN and CDR2 SYGVQD (reference sequence). CDR3 length: 12 residues. Written as DNA, the CDR3 is TGCGCCACCTCGGCCGGGGCAGATACGCAGTATTTT. Translation gives CATSAGADTQYF.

This chain links TRBV2 with TRBJ1-3, with TRBD1 matching 9 bases. The CDR3 is made up of 14 amino acids. J was trimmed by 8 bases and V by 5 bases; bases with no gene match: 7. Germline assignment: CDR1 SNHLY and CDR2 FYNNEI. CDR3 protein: CASSRGQGKDTIYF. For the CDR3, the DNA is TGTGCCAGCAGTAGGGGACAGGGAAAGGACACCATATATTTT.

The chain couples TRBV11-1 to TRBJ2-5; 8 bases agree with TRBD2. J lost 4 bases, V lost 1 base, and 8 bases had no gene match. The CDR3 loop spans 16 amino acids. From germline, CDR1 is SGHAT and CDR2 FQDESV (reference sequence). The CDR3 loop reads CASSLDSGGPRETQYF. CDR3 bases: TGTGCCAGCAGCTTAGATTCGGGGGGGCCGAGAGAGACCCAGTACTTC.

The chain couples TRBV18 to TRBJ1-1, with D maybe TRBD1 (6 bases). The germline gives CDR1 KGHSH, CDR2 LQKENI. V gave up 5 bases and J gave up 1 base, with 11 bases separating them. CDR3 length: 14 amino acids. The CDR3 nucleotides are TGTGCCAGCTCATCTAGGGGGGGGAACACTGAAGCTTTCTTT. It translates to CASSSRGGNTEAFF.

The chain carries TRBV11-2 and TRBJ2-7; 7 nucleotides match TRBD1. In germline, CDR1 is SGHAT, CDR2 FQNNGV. With 5 bases clipped from V and 2 bases from J, the junction kept 6 bases outside the gene matches. This CDR3 spans 14 amino acids. As DNA, the CDR3 is TGTGCCAGCAGCCCGCGACAGGGTCCCTACGAGCAGTACTTC. Residues: CASSPRQGPYEQYF.

The chain links TRBV7-9 to TRBJ1-1, with 8 positions matching TRBD1. Per the germline V gene, CDR1 is SEHNR and CDR2 is FQNEAQ (reference sequence). This CDR3 comprises 14 residues. J was trimmed by 6 bases and V by 3 bases; bases with no gene match: 6. CDR3 nucleotides: TGTGCCAGCAGCTTGACAGGGGCGTTCGCTGAAGCTTTCTTT. It translates to CASSLTGAFAEAFF.

This clone was seen a few times. The chain uses TRBV7-2 and TRBJ1-2; D is possibly TRBD1 (5 bases). The CDR3 length is 15 residues. Germline V CDR1 and CDR2: SGHTA, FQGNSA. V lost 1 base and J lost 3, with 12 bases in between. The CDR3 DNA sequence: TGTGCCAGCAGCTTAGTGGTACAGGCCGACTATGGCTACACCTTC. Protein sequence: CASSLVVQADYGYTF.

This rearrangement joins TRBV5-1 to TRBJ2-5; the D gene is possibly TRBD2 (6 bases). Trimming took 2 bases from V and 0 from J, leaving 8 bases between them. This CDR3 is built from 14 residues. The germline CDR1 and CDR2 sequences are SGHRS and YFSETQ. The CDR3 nucleotides are TGCGCCAGCAGCTTCACGGGGGACCAAGAGACCCAGTACTTC. Amino acid sequence: CASSFTGDQETQYF.

This clone appeared a single time. V usage is TRBV18 and J usage is TRBJ2-5, with D possibly TRBD1 on 5 matching bases. The CDR3 spans 17 residues. V lost 3 bases and J 4 bases, leaving 21 bases between the germline ends. Germline CDR1 reads KGHSH; CDR2 reads LQKENI. CDR3 DNA: TGTGCCAGCTCACCTCGGCAGGGAATGAGTTTGGGAGAGACCCAGTACTTC. Its translation: CASSPRQGMSLGETQYF.

This clone occurred once. The CDR3 spells CASSQGRRGWGYGYTF. The CDR3 DNA sequence: TGCGCCAGCAGCCAAGGGAGGAGGGGATGGGGCTATGGCTACACCTTC. The chain carries TRBV4-1 and TRBJ1-2; a weak D match, TRBD1 (5 bases). V shed 1 base and J shed 4 bases, with 16 bases lying between them. The CDR3 is 16 amino acids. Germline CDR1 and CDR2: MGHRA and YSYEKL.

This clone was found once. The J gene is TRBJ2-4, the V gene TRBV2; no clear D. Trimming cost V 7 bases and J 0 bases, with 16 bases left between them. CDR1 is SNHLY, CDR2 FYNNEI, per germline. The CDR3 covers 16 residues. The CDR3 nucleotides are TGTGCCAGCAACGAACGAGACATAATAGCCAAAAACATTCAGTACTTC. It is translated as CASNERDIIAKNIQYF.

The chain recombines TRBV7-2 with TRBJ2-5; 7 nucleotides match TRBD1. After removal of 1 base from V and 4 bases from J, the junction contained 6 bases not matched to a gene. The CDR3 totals 15 residues. Germline lookup yields CDR1 SGHTA and CDR2 FQGNSA. The CDR3, as DNA: TGTGCCAGCAGCTTAGGGACAGGTTACGGAGAGACCCAGTACTTC. Amino acids: CASSLGTGYGETQYF.

The rearrangement links TRBV5-1 to TRBJ1-1; a weak D match, TRBD1 (6 bases). V was clipped by 6 bases and J by 4 bases, with 16 bases between them. The CDR3 length is 14 residues. Germline CDR1 reads SGHRS; CDR2 reads YFSETQ. CDR3: CASKLGTGSTEAFF. The CDR3 DNA is TGCGCCAGCAAACTGGGTACAGGGAGCACTGAAGCTTTCTTT. The complete variable domain, with remaining parts taken from reference TRBV5-1 and TRBJ1-1, reads KAGVTQTPRYLIKTRGQQVTLSCSPISGHRSVSWYQQTPGQGLQFLFEYFSETQRNKGNFPGRFSGRQFSNSRSEMNVSTLELGDSALYLCASKLGTGSTEAFFGQGTRLTVV.

This clone was observed a single time. V and J are TRBV21-1 and TRBJ1-6; the table's TRBD1 call for D was not verified on the DNA. TRBV21-1 is termed a pseudogene. The CDR3 length is 16 residues. The CDR3 DNA reads as TGTGCCAGCAGACCGAAGATACAGGGGTTGAATTCACCCCTCCACTTT. Its protein product is CASRPKIQGLNSPLHF.

This clone has only one observation. This sequence joins TRBV19 and TRBJ1-1; a possible D gene is TRBD1 (5 bases). Trimming removed 5 bases from V and 1 base from J, with 14 bases in between. CDR1 and CDR2 from the germline V gene are LNHDA and SQIVND (reference sequence). The CDR3 has 15 residues. This CDR3 reads CASSPFPGGNTEAFF. The CDR3, as DNA: TGTGCCAGTAGTCCCTTTCCGGGGGGGAACACTGAAGCTTTCTTT.

This clone was seen a few times. CDR3 sequence: CASGGPRRGNTIYF. Here the CDR3 DNA reads TGTGCTAGTGGCGGCCCCCGGAGGGGAAACACCATATATTTT. This chain uses TRBV12-5 with TRBJ1-3; no clear D. In germline, CDR1 is LGHNT, CDR2 FRNRAP. This CDR3 is 14 amino acids long. V was cut by 6 bases and J by 4 bases, with 13 bases left in between.

The chain recombines TRBV5-1 with TRBJ2-5; perhaps TRBD2 as D (5 bases). This CDR3 comprises 16 residues. The ends were cut back, 3 bases at V and 5 bases at J, with 20 bases in the middle. CDR1 and CDR2 from the germline V gene are SGHRS and YFSETQ. Here the CDR3 reads CASSWGEDGPGETQYF. For the CDR3, the DNA is TGCGCCAGCAGCTGGGGAGAGGACGGGCCCGGGGAGACCCAGTACTTC.

The chain joins TRBV27 to TRBJ2-1, with no clear D. Germline V gene lookup returns CDR1 MNHEY and CDR2 SMNVEV (reference sequence). Trimming took 8 bases from V and 4 from J, leaving 12 bases between them. The CDR3 is 13 residues long. The CDR3 DNA reads TGTGCCAGCTCCTTAGCAGTTTACAATGAGCAGTTCTTC. Amino acid sequence: CASSLAVYNEQFF.

The rearrangement joins TRBV2 to TRBJ2-7; D perhaps matches TRBD1 (6 bases). The CDR3 extends over 14 amino acids. Germline loops: CDR1 SNHLY, CDR2 FYNNEI. V lost 7 bases and J lost 2, with 15 bases in between. CDR3 DNA sequence: TGTGCCAGCAAAGACAGGATTACCGCCTACGAGCAGTACTTC. This sequence encodes CASKDRITAYEQYF.